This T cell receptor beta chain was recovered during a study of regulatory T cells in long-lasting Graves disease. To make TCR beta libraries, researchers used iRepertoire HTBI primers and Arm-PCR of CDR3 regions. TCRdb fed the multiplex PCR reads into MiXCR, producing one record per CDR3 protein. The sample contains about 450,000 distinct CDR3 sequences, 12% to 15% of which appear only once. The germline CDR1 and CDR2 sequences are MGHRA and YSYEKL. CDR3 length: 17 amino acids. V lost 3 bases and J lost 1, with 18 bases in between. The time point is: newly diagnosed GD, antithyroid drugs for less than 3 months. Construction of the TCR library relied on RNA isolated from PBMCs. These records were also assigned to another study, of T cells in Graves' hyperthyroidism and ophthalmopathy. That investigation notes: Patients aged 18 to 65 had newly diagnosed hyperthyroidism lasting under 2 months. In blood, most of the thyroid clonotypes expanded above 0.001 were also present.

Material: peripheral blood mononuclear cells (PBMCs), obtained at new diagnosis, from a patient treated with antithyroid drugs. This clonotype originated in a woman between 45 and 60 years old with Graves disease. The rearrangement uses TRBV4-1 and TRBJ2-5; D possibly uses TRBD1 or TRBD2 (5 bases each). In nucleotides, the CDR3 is TGCGCCAGCAGCCAGGGGCCACCTCGAGGGGTCCAAGAGACCCAGTACTTC. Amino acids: CASSQGPPRGVQETQYF.